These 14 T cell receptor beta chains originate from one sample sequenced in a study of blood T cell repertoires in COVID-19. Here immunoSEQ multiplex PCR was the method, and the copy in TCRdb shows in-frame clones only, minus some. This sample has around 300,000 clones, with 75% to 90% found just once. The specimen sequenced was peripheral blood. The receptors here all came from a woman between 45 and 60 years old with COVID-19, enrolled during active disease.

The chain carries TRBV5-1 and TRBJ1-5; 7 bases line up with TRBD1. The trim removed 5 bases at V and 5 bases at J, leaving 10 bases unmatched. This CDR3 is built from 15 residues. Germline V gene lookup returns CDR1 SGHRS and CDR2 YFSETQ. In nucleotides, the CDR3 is TGCGCCAGCAGACAACAGGGGTTAGGGGATCAGCCCCAGCATTTT. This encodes CASRQQGLGDQPQHF.

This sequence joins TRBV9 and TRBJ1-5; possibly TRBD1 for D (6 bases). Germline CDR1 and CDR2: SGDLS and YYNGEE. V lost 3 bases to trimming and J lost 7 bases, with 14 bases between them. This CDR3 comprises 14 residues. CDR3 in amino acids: CASSETGLGQPQHF. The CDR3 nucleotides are TGTGCCAGCAGCGAGACAGGTTTGGGCCAGCCCCAGCATTTT. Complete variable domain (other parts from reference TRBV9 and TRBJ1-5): DSGVTQTPKHLITATGQRVTLRCSPRSGDLSVYWYQQSLDQGLQFLIQYYNGEERAKGNILERFSAQQFPDLHSELNLSSLELGDSALYFCASSETGLGQPQHFGDGTRLSIL.

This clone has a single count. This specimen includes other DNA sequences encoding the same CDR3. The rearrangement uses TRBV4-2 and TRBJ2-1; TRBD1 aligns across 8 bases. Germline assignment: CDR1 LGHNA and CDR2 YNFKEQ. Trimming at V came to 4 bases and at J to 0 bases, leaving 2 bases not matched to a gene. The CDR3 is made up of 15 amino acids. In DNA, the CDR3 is TGTGCCAGCAGCCCAGGACAGGGCTCCTACAATGAGCAGTTCTTC. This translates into CASSPGQGSYNEQFF.

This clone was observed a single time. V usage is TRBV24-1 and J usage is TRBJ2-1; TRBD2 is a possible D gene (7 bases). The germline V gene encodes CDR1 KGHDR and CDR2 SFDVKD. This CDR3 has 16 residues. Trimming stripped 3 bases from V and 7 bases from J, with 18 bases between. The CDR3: CATSDIEGGGVNEQFF. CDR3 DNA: TGTGCCACCAGTGATATAGAAGGGGGAGGGGTGAATGAGCAGTTCTTC.

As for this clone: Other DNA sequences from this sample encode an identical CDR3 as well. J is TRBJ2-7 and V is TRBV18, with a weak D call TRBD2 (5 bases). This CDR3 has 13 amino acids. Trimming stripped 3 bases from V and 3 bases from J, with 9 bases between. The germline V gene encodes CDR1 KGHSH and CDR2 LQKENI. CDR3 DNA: TGTGCCAGCTCACCGGACTCGAGCTACGAGCAGTACTTC. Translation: CASSPDSSYEQYF.

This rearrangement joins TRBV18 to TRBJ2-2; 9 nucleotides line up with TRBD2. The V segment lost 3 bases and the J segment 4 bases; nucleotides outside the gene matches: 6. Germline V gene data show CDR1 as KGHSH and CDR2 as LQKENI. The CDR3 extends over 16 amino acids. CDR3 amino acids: CASSPRAGGGTGELFF. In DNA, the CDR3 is TGTGCCAGCTCACCGAGGGCGGGAGGGGGCACCGGGGAGCTGTTTTTT.

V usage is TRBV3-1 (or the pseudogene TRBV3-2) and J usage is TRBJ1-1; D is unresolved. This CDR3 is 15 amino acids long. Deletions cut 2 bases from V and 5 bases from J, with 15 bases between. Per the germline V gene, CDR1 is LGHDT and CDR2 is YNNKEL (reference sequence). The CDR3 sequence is CASSQLLYGSTEAFF. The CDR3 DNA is TGTGCCAGCAGCCAACTTCTTTACGGGTCTACTGAAGCTTTCTTT.

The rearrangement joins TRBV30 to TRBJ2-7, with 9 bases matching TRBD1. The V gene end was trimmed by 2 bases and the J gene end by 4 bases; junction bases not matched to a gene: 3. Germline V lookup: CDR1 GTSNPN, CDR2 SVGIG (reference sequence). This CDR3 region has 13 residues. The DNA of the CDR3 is TGTGCCTGGAGTTCGGGACAGGGTTACGAGCAGTACTTC. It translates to CAWSSGQGYEQYF.

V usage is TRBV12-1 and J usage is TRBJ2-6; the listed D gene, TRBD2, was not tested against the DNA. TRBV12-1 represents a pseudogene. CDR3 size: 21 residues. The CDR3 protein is CASSSMPQGSGSHSGANVLTF. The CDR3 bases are TGTGCCAGCAGCTCCATGCCACAGGGTAGCGGGTCACACTCTGGGGCCAACGTCCTGACTTTC.

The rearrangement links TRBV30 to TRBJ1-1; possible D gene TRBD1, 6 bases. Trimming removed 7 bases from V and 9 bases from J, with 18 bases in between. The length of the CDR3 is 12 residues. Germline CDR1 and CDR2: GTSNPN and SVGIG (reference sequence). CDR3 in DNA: TGTGCCTACCTCAGGGGCGATAGAAAAGCTTTCTTT. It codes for CAYLRGDRKAFF.

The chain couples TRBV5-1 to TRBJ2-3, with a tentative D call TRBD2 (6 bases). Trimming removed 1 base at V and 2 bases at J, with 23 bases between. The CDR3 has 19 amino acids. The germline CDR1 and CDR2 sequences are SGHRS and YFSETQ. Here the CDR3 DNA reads TGCGCCAGCAGCTTGTCCCCTTTTGCGGCGGGGAGTTACACAGATACGCAGTATTTT. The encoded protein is CASSLSPFAAGSYTDTQYF.

CDR3 region: CASSEMGLQYNEQFF. In nucleotides, the CDR3 is TGTGCCAGCAGTGAAATGGGACTACAATACAATGAGCAGTTCTTC. The rearrangement uses TRBV2 and TRBJ2-1; 7 positions agree with TRBD2. Germline CDR1 reads SNHLY; CDR2 reads FYNNEI. CDR3 length: 15 residues. Trimming cost V 2 bases and J 4 bases; bases outside gene matches: 5.

The CDR3 DNA is TGTGCCAGCAGCTTTGCACCTAGCGGGATGAGGTCCGGGGAGCTGTTTTTT. Protein: CASSFAPSGMRSGELFF. This chain links TRBV7-9 with TRBJ2-2; TRBD2 agrees at 9 bases. The junction had 11 bases not matched to a gene; V was cut back by 3 bases and J by 6 bases. Germline values: CDR1 SEHNR, CDR2 FQNEAQ (reference sequence). The CDR3 spans 17 residues.

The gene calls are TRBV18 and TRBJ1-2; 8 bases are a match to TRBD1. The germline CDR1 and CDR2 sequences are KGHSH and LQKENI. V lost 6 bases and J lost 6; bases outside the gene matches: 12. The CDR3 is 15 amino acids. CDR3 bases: TGTGCCAGCTCGCCAATAGACAGGGGAAGGGATGGCTACACCTTC. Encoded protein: CASSPIDRGRDGYTF.